Sequencing of this TCR beta chain was carried out in a study of early T cells in non-severe SARS-CoV-2 infection. On this clonotype: Its antigen is still unknown.

Findings of the study overall: The VDJdb matching leaned toward anti-spike CD8 responses and overlooked private and CD4 specificities.

Individual cDNA molecules were tagged with unique molecular identifiers. TCRdb re-called the 5' RACE reads through MiXCR, storing one row per CDR3 protein. The sample shows about 44,000 distinct CDR3 sequences, 12% of them seen only once. CDR3 size: 16 residues. Germline assignment: CDR1 SGHVS and CDR2 FQNEAQ. Losses at the gene ends were 5 bases for V and 2 bases for J; bases not matched to a gene: 3. The receptor's source is an adult who was a healthcare worker with PCR-confirmed SARS-CoV-2 infection or an uninfected control (not recorded which). Material: whole blood. The chain carries TRBV7-8 and TRBJ2-2, with 12 bases fitting TRBD2. The CDR3 loop reads CASSPGLAGNTGELFF. The CDR3, as DNA: TGTGCCAGCAGCCCCGGACTAGCGGGAAACACCGGGGAGCTGTTTTTT. The full variable domain, its missing parts supplied by reference TRBV7-8 and TRBJ2-2, is GAGVSQSPRYKVAKRGQDVALRCDPISGHVSLFWYQQALGQGPEFLTYFQNEAQLDKSGLPSDRFFAERPEGSVSTLKIQRTQQEDSAVYLCASSPGLAGNTGELFFGEGSRLTVL.